A selection of T cell receptor beta chains follows, all from one sample in a study of cytomegalovirus exposure and HLA in healthy donors. The table came from immunoSEQ multiplex PCR; TCRdb's copy has only in-frame clones and leaves some out. In the table there are 60,000 to 100,000 clones, about 78% of which are singletons. The sequencing input was PBMCs. Receptors were obtained from a man aged 35 to 55 in good health and CMV-seronegative. CDR3s include the opening cysteine and the closing phenylalanine or tryptophan. Each record gives: J gene, D gene, V gene, clone size, CDR3 protein, CDR3 DNA. The D gene is left open where the match is weak. Where a row states a size, it is once, few, many or the class of an expanded clone; other rows omit it.

j_gene: TRBJ2-3; d_gene: -; v_gene: TRBV18; abundance: -; CDR3aa: CASSQVLRTDTQYF; CDR3nt: TGTGCCAGCTCCCAGGTCTTGCGCACAGATACGCAGTATTTT
j_gene: TRBJ1-2; d_gene: -; v_gene: TRBV19; abundance: once; CDR3aa: CASSKDSNYGYTF; CDR3nt: TGTGCCAGTAGTAAGGACAGCAACTATGGCTACACCTTC
j_gene: TRBJ1-1; d_gene: -; v_gene: TRBV6-5; abundance: -; CDR3aa: CASSHTQATNTEAFF; CDR3nt: TGTGCCAGCAGTCATACACAGGCAACGAACACTGAAGCTTTCTTT
j_gene: TRBJ2-3; d_gene: TRBD2; v_gene: TRBV7-9; abundance: -; CDR3aa: CASSLRTGGTDTQYF; CDR3nt: TGTGCCAGCAGCCTGAGGACCGGGGGGACAGATACGCAGTATTTT
j_gene: TRBJ1-3; d_gene: -; v_gene: TRBV18; abundance: -; CDR3aa: CASSPTGTGNTIYF; CDR3nt: TGTGCCAGCTCACCTACAGGTACTGGAAACACCATATATTTT
j_gene: TRBJ1-2; d_gene: TRBD1; v_gene: TRBV4-1; abundance: -; CDR3aa: CASSLGTGGSVGAGYTF; CDR3nt: TGCGCCAGCAGCCTAGGGACAGGGGGCTCGGTCGGCGCTGGCTACACCTTC
j_gene: TRBJ1-5; d_gene: TRBD1; v_gene: TRBV6-6; abundance: -; CDR3aa: CASRGRDSSNQPQHF; CDR3nt: TGTGCCAGCAGGGGCCGGGACAGCTCCAATCAGCCCCAGCATTTT
j_gene: TRBJ2-1; d_gene: TRBD2; v_gene: TRBV9; abundance: -; CDR3aa: CASNLAGVTLNNEQFF; CDR3nt: TGTGCCAGCAATCTAGCGGGAGTTACCCTCAACAATGAGCAGTTCTTC
j_gene: TRBJ2-5; d_gene: TRBD2; v_gene: TRBV7-3; abundance: -; CDR3aa: CASSQGLAGGQETQYF; CDR3nt: TGTGCCAGCAGCCAAGGCCTAGCGGGAGGCCAAGAGACCCAGTACTTC
j_gene: TRBJ1-2; d_gene: TRBD1; v_gene: TRBV28; abundance: -; CDR3aa: CASSLPGTAGGGYTF; CDR3nt: TGTGCCAGCAGTTTACCCGGGACAGCCGGAGGTGGCTACACCTTC
j_gene: TRBJ2-5; d_gene: -; v_gene: TRBV19; abundance: -; CDR3aa: CASRREYQETQYF; CDR3nt: TGTGCCAGTAGAAGGGAGTACCAAGAGACCCAGTACTTC
j_gene: TRBJ2-7; d_gene: -; v_gene: TRBV7-3; abundance: -; CDR3aa: CASSSGASREQYF; CDR3nt: TGTGCCAGCAGCTCTGGGGCCTCTCGGGAGCAGTACTTC
j_gene: TRBJ2-1; d_gene: -; v_gene: TRBV9; abundance: few; CDR3aa: CASSVVLARESYNEQFF; CDR3nt: TGTGCCAGCAGCGTAGTCTTGGCCCGGGAGTCCTACAATGAGCAGTTCTTC
j_gene: TRBJ1-5; d_gene: -; v_gene: TRBV28; abundance: -; CDR3aa: CASSWSGVRGQPQHF; CDR3nt: TGTGCCAGCAGCTGGTCTGGGGTTCGGGGTCAGCCCCAGCATTTT
j_gene: TRBJ2-3; d_gene: TRBD1; v_gene: TRBV28; abundance: -; CDR3aa: CASGGQGVDTQYF; CDR3nt: TGTGCCAGCGGAGGACAGGGCGTCGATACGCAGTATTTT
j_gene: TRBJ2-3; d_gene: -; v_gene: TRBV11-2; abundance: once; CDR3aa: CASSPGVGPQYF; CDR3nt: TGTGCCAGCAGCCCCGGGGTAGGCCCGCAGTATTTT
j_gene: TRBJ2-5; d_gene: TRBD1; v_gene: TRBV2; abundance: -; CDR3aa: CASSGPPGQDGTQYF; CDR3nt: TGTGCCAGCAGTGGGCCCCCGGGACAGGACGGGACCCAGTACTTC
j_gene: TRBJ1-2; d_gene: -; v_gene: TRBV10-3; abundance: -; CDR3aa: CAISESASDFRGYTF; CDR3nt: TGTGCCATCAGTGAGTCGGCTTCCGACTTTCGAGGCTACACCTTC
j_gene: TRBJ2-5; d_gene: -; v_gene: TRBV7-6; abundance: -; CDR3aa: CASSSKETQYF; CDR3nt: TGTGCCAGCAGCTCTAAAGAGACCCAGTACTTC
j_gene: TRBJ1-4; d_gene: -; v_gene: TRBV28; abundance: -; CDR3aa: CASSLWGRVGEKLFF; CDR3nt: TGTGCCAGCAGTTTATGGGGCAGGGTTGGGGAAAAACTGTTTTTT
j_gene: TRBJ2-7; d_gene: TRBD1; v_gene: TRBV4-2; abundance: few; CDR3aa: CASSQDSQGDEQYF; CDR3nt: TGTGCCAGCAGCCAAGATTCCCAGGGGGACGAGCAGTACTTC
j_gene: TRBJ2-1; d_gene: TRBD1; v_gene: TRBV29-1; abundance: -; CDR3aa: CSARTGEANEQFF; CDR3nt: TGCAGCGCTCGGACAGGGGAGGCGAATGAGCAGTTCTTC
j_gene: TRBJ2-7; d_gene: TRBD1; v_gene: TRBV5-5; abundance: -; CDR3aa: CASSLGVGQGIHEQYF; CDR3nt: TGTGCCAGCAGCTTGGGGGTCGGACAGGGGATCCACGAGCAGTACTTC